Following are 7 T cell receptor beta chains from one sample sequenced in a study of T cell responses to AZD1222 COVID-19 vaccine. TCRdb keeps only in-frame clones here, not all; method: immunoSEQ multiplex PCR. The sample records 100,000 to 150,000 clones, 80% to 90% being singletons. This material consisted of peripheral blood, taken on day 0 of AZD1222 vaccination. The receptor set was obtained from an adult in good health.

This clone was picked up a small number of times. V gene TRBV5-5 combines with J gene TRBJ2-1; possibly TRBD1 for D (5 bases). This CDR3 has 12 residues. Germline CDR1 reads SGHKS; CDR2 reads YYEKEE (reference sequence). V lost 0 bases to trimming and J lost 14 bases, with 12 bases between them. The CDR3 loop is CASSLAAGKKFF. In nucleotides, the CDR3 is TGTGCCAGCAGCTTGGCTGCAGGGAAAAAGTTCTTC.

This clone was counted between two and nine times. The chain joins TRBV5-1 to TRBJ1-1; no clear D gene. The CDR3 consists of 13 residues. V lost 0 bases and J 8 bases, leaving 11 bases between the germline ends. Germline CDR1 reads SGHRS; CDR2 reads YFSETQ. In nucleotides, the CDR3 is TGCGCCAGCAGCTTGGCGACGGAGGACGAAGCTTTCTTT. It encodes CASSLATEDEAFF.

The chain employs TRBV18 and TRBJ1-2; 11 nucleotides align to TRBD1. J gave up 6 bases and V 3 bases, and 3 bases lay outside the gene matches. Germline-derived CDR1 and CDR2 are KGHSH and LQKENI. This CDR3 region has 14 residues. DNA for the CDR3: TGTGCCAGCTCACCCGGACAGGGGGCTGATGGCTACACCTTC. This translates into CASSPGQGADGYTF. Together with reference TRBV18 and TRBJ1-2, the CDR3 gives the full variable domain: NAGVMQNPRHLVRRRGQEARLRCSPMKGHSHVYWYRQLPEEGLKFMVYLQKENIIDESGMPKERFSAEFPKEGPSILRIQQVVRGDSAAYFCASSPGQGADGYTFGSGTRLTVV.

The V and J genes are TRBV10-3 and TRBJ1-5; no definite D call. The CDR3 totals 16 residues. CDR1 is ENHRY, CDR2 SYGVKD, per germline. V was clipped by 0 bases and J by 0 bases, with 9 bases between them. The DNA for the CDR3 is TGTGCCATCAGTGAGTCACGGCCTAATAGCAATCAGCCCCAGCATTTT. Translation: CAISESRPNSNQPQHF.

V gene TRBV3-1 (or the pseudogene TRBV3-2) combines with J gene TRBJ2-2; 7 positions agree with TRBD1. V dropped 1 base and J dropped 7; count of bases not matched to a gene: 6. Germline V lookup: CDR1 LGHDT, CDR2 YNNKEL (reference sequence). The CDR3 loop spans 15 amino acids. CDR3 nucleotides: TGTGCCAGCAGCCAAGTGATAGGGGGCATCGGGGAGCTGTTTTTT. Its translation: CASSQVIGGIGELFF.

V gene TRBV5-1 combines with J gene TRBJ1-1; no firm D call. The CDR3 sequence is 15 residues long. The V end lost 3 bases, the J end lost 4 bases, and 16 bases lay between the germline ends. Germline CDR1 and CDR2: SGHRS and YFSETQ. In nucleotides, the CDR3 is TGCGCCAGCAGCTCCGGACTTAGCGGCGGCACTGAAGCTTTCTTT. Translation: CASSSGLSGGTEAFF. Supplemented by reference TRBV5-1 and TRBJ1-1, the full variable domain reads KAGVTQTPRYLIKTRGQQVTLSCSPISGHRSVSWYQQTPGQGLQFLFEYFSETQRNKGNFPGRFSGRQFSNSRSEMNVSTLELGDSALYLCASSSGLSGGTEAFFGQGTRLTVV.

With regard to this clone: One end of the junction is discordant with germline, which a read error may explain. V usage is TRBV7-7 and J usage is TRBJ2-2, with 9 bases matching TRBD1. There are 15 residues in the CDR3. Germline lookup yields CDR1 SSHAT and CDR2 FNYEAQ (reference sequence). The CDR3 here is CASSLGTGRTGELFF. The CDR3 DNA reads as TGTGCTAGCAGCCTCGGGACAGGGAGAACCGGGGAGCTGTTTTTT.